One and the same sample provided the 6 T cell receptor beta chains below, sequenced in a study of blood T cell repertoires in COVID-19. Repertoires were generated with immunoSEQ multiplex PCR, while TCRdb's copy carries only in-frame clones and drops some. Found here are fewer than 700,000 clones, around nine tenths of them singletons; the top ten hold 7.8%. Sequencing input: peripheral blood. The receptors derive from a woman aged 45 to 65 with COVID-19, enrolled during active disease.

The CDR3 nucleotides read TGTGCCAGCAGAGGGACAGAGAACACTGAAGCTTTCTTT. Amino acids: CASRGTENTEAFF. The rearrangement uses TRBV11-3 and TRBJ1-1, with 7 bases lining up with TRBD1. V dropped 6 bases and J dropped 1; count of bases not matched to a gene: 2. This CDR3 has 13 residues. Per germline, CDR1 SGHNT and CDR2 YENEEA.

The chain couples TRBV5-1 to TRBJ1-1; a weak D match, TRBD1 (6 bases). The CDR3 is 16 residues long. The V and J ends lost 2 bases and 1 base respectively, with 15 bases between them. The germline CDR1 and CDR2 sequences are SGHRS and YFSETQ. The CDR3 here is CASSFSGHPSNTEAFF. The CDR3, as DNA: TGCGCCAGCAGCTTCTCGGGACACCCATCGAACACTGAAGCTTTCTTT.

This clone has just one count. The rearrangement links TRBV23-1 to TRBJ1-5, with 10 bases that match TRBD1. TRBV23-1 is an open reading frame whose function is uncertain. There are 16 residues in the CDR3. Trimming cost V 4 bases and J 2 bases; bases outside gene matches: 5. For the CDR3, the DNA is TGCGCCAGCAGTCTGATAGGGACAGGGGGCAATCAGCCCCAGCATTTT. Its translation: CASSLIGTGGNQPQHF.

For the CDR3, the DNA is TGTGCCAGTAGTAGAGACAGGGTAGGAACTCAGCCCCAGCATTTT. Translating gives CASSRDRVGTQPQHF. The chain uses TRBV19 and TRBJ1-5, with 7 bases aligning to TRBD1. From germline, CDR1 is LNHDA and CDR2 SQIVND (reference sequence). Germline trimming cut 4 bases from V and 6 bases from J; bases unmatched to any gene: 9. The CDR3 covers 15 residues.

The V gene is TRBV30, the J gene TRBJ2-1; D possibly corresponds to TRBD2 (5 bases). The length of the CDR3 is 17 residues. Germline loops: CDR1 GTSNPN, CDR2 SVGIG (reference sequence). Trimming removed 3 bases from V and 0 bases from J, with 18 bases in between. The CDR3 is CAWSLVWDRGSYNEQFF. In nucleotides, the CDR3 is TGTGCCTGGAGCTTAGTATGGGATCGGGGCTCCTACAATGAGCAGTTCTTC.

This chain connects TRBV19 to TRBJ1-2; no clear D gene. V lost 5 bases and J 0 bases, leaving 7 bases between the germline ends. Germline V gene lookup returns CDR1 LNHDA and CDR2 SQIVND (reference sequence). CDR3 size: 13 residues. CDR3 sequence: CASSGPTNYGYTF. As DNA, the CDR3 is TGTGCCAGTAGTGGGCCTACTAACTATGGCTACACCTTC.